The sequence of this TCR beta chain was determined in a study of T cell repertoires in cytomegalovirus infection. Looking at the study overall: As its CMV epitopes, the study selected recently identified HLA-C-restricted and well-studied HLA-B-restricted targets. Public TCR beta signatures provided an indication of both CMV infection and a matching HLA type. General study results and limits: In two of eight donors, the top clonotype was HLA-C-restricted CMV-specific.

TCRdb independently ran MiXCR on the reads; one entry per CDR3 protein. In the table there are hundreds of thousands of distinct CDR3 sequences, under 40% of which are singletons. The CDR3 runs to 13 residues. Germline-derived CDR1 and CDR2 are MNHNS and SASEGT. Trimming left V 5 bases short and J 8 bases short, with 15 bases between. Details on this clonotype: The antigen is unknown.

The receptor's source is a human donor in good health (CMV status not recorded). Some clones in this sample may be carry-over from other donors' samples. Sequenced here: cultured CD8+ T cells from PBMCs, sampled from culture after CMV antigen stimulation. The chain joins TRBV6-1 to TRBJ1-2; unclear D gene. CDR3 sequence reads: CASSHGSPGGYTF. CDR3 bases: TGTGCCAGCAGTCACGGCTCTCCCGGGGGCTACACCTTC.